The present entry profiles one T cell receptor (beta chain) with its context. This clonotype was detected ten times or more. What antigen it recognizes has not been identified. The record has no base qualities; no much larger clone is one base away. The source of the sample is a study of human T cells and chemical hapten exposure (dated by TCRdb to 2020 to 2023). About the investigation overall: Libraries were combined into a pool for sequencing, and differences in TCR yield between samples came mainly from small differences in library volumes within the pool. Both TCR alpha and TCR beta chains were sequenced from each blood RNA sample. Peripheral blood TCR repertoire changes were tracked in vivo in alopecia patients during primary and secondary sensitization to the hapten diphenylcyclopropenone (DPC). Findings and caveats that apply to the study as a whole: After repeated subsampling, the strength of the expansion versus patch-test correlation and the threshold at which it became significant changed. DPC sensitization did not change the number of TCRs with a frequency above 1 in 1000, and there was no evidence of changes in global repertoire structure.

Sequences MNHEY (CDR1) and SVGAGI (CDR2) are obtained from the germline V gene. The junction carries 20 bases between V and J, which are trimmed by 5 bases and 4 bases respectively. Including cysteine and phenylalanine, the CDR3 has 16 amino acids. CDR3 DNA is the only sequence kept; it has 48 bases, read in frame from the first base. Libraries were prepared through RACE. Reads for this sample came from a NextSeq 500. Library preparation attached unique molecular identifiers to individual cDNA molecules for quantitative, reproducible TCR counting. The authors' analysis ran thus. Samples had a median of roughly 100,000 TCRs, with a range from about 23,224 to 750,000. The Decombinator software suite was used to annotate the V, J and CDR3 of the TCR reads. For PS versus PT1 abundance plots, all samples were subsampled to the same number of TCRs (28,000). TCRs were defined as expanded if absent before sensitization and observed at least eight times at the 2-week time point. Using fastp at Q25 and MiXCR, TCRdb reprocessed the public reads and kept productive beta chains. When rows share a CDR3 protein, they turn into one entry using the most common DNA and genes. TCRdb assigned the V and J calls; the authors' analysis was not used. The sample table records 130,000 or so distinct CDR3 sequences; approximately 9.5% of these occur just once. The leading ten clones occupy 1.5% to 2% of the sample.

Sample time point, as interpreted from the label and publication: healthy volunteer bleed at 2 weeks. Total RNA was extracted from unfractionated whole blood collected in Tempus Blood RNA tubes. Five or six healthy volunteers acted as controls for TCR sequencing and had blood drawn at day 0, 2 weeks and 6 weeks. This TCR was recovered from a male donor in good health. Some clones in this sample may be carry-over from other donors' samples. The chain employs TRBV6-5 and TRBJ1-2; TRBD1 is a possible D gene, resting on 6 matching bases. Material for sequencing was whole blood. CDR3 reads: CASSKRTQGRAYGYTF. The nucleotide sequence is TGTGCCAGCAGTAAACGTACACAGGGTAGAGCCTATGGCTACACCTTC.